This T cell receptor beta chain is from a study of blood T cell repertoires in COVID-19. Study information: The United States, Italy and Spain provided the acute and convalescent COVID-19 samples. Nucleic acid was either cDNA or gDNA, and it came from T cells, B-cell-depleted T cells, or PBMCs.

Germline loops: CDR1 SGDLS, CDR2 YYNGEE. This CDR3 has 17 residues. J gave up 2 bases and V 3 bases, and 8 bases lay outside the gene matches. Original handling: Reference gene primer amplification gave nucleated cell count estimates. The data were produced by immunoSEQ multiplex PCR, yet TCRdb's version contains in-frame clones alone and is incomplete. V, J and clone size are taken as reported in that table, and D and trimming were inferred from the DNA itself. The table has 200,000 or so clones, about nine tenths seen once. The receptor was derived from a man in his 70s with active or convalescent COVID-19. Sequencing was carried out using peripheral blood. The J gene is TRBJ1-4, the V gene TRBV9, with 9 bases lining up with TRBD1. CDR3 sequence (DNA): TGTGCCAGCAGCGGACAGGGGGGGAGTGGCACTAATGAAAAACTGTTTTTT. The encoded protein is CASSGQGGSGTNEKLFF.